The entry below gives a single T cell receptor beta chain sequence along with its context. No antigen is known for it. This CDR3 contains 15 residues. The germline V and J ends were trimmed by 6 bases and 5 bases, with 20 bases remaining between them. Germline V CDR1 and CDR2: KGHSH, LQKENI. This sample is part of a study of shared clonotypes between healthy human individuals. Study-level results: Among the subsets, naive ones generally showed larger estimated richness than memory ones. Rarefaction revealed incomplete sorted-subset sequencing despite large depth.

TCRdb keeps only in-frame clones here, not all; method: immunoSEQ multiplex PCR. The sample holds about 2.5 million clones; around 90% are singletons and the top ten take about 0.41%. The chain is built from TRBV18 and TRBJ2-7; either TRBD1 or TRBD2 may supply D (6 bases each). This clonotype was sampled from a young man in good health. Some clones in this sample may be carry-over from other donors' samples. The sequenced material came from naive CD4+ T cells from PBMCs. The subset is: CD45RA+ positively selected. The chain's CDR3 is CASSPPQGRSDEQYF. The CDR3 nucleotides are TGTGCCAGCTCTCCCCCCCAGGGGAGGTCTGACGAGCAGTACTTC.